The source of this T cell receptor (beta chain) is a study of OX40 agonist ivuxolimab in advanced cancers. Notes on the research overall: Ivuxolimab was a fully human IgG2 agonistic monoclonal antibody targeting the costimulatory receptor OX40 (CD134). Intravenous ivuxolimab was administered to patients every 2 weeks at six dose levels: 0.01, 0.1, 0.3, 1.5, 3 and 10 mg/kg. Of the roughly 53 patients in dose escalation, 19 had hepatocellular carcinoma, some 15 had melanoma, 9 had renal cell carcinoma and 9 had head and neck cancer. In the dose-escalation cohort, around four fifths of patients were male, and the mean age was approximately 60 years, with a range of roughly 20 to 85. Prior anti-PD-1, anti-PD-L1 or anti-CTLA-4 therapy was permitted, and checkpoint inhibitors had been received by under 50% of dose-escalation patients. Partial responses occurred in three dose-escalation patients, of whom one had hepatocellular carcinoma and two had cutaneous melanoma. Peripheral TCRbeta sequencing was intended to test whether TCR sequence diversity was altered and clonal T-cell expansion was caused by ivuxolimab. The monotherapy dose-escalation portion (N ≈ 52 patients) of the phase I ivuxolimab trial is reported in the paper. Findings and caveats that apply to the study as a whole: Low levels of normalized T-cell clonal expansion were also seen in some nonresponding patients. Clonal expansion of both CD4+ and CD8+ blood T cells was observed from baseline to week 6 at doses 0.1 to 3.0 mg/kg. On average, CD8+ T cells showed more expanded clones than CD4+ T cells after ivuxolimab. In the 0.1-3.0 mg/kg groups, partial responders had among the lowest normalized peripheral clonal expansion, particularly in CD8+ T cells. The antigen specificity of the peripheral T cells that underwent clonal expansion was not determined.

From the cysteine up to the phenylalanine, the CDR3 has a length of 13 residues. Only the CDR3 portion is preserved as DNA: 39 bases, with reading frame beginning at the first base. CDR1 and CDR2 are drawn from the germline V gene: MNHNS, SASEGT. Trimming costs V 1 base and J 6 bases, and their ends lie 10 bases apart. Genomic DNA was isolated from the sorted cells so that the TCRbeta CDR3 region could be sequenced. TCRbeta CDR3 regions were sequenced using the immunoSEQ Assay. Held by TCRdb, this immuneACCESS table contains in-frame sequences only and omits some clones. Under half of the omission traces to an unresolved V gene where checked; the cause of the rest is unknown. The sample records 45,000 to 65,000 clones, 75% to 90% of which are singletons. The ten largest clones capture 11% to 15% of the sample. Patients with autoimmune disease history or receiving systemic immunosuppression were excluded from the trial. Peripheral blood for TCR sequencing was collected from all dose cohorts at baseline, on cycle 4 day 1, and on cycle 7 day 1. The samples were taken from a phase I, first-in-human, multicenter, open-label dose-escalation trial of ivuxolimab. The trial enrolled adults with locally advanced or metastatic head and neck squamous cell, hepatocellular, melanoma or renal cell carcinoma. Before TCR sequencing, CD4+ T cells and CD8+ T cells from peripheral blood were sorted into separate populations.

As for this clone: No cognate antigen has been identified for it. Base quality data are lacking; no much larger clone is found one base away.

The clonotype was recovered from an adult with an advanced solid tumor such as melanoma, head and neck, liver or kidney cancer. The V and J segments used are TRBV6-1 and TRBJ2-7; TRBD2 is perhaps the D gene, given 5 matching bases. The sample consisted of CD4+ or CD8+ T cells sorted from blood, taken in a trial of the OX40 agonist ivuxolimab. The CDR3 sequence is CASSEVDRGEQYF. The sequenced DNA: TGTGCCAGCAGTGAAGTTGACCGGGGCGAGCAGTACTTC.